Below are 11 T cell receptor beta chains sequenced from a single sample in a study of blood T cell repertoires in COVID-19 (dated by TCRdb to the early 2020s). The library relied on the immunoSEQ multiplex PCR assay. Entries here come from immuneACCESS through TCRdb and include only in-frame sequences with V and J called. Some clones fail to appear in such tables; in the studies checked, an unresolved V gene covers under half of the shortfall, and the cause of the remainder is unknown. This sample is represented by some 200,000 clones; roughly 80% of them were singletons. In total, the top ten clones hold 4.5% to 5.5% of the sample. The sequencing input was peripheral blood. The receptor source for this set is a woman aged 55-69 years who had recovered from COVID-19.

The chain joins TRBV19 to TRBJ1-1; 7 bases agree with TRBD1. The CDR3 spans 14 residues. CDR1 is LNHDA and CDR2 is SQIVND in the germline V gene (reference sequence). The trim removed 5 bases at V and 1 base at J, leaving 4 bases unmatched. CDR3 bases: TGTGCCAGTAGTCTTAGACAGGGGAACACTGAAGCTTTCTTT. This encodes CASSLRQGNTEAFF.

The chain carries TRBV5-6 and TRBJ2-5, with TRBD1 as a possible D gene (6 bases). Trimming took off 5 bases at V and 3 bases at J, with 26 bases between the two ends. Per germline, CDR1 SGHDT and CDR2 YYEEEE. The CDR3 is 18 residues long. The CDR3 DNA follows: TGTGCCAGCAGTTCACCATTCGGACAGCATGGGGCGGAAGAGACCCAGTACTTC. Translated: CASSSPFGQHGAEETQYF.

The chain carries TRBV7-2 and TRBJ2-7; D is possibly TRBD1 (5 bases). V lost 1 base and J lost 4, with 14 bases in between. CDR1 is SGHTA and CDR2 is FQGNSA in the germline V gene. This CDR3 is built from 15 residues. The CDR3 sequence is CASSLGQGMGYEQYF. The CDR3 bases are TGTGCCAGCAGCTTAGGGCAGGGAATGGGGTACGAGCAGTACTTC.

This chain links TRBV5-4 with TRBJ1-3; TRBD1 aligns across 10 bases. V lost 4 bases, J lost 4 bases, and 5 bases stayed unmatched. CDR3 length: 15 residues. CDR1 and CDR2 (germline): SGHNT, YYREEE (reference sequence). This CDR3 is CASSLPGQGGNTIYF. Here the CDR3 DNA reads TGTGCCAGCAGCCTTCCGGGACAGGGGGGAAACACCATATATTTT.

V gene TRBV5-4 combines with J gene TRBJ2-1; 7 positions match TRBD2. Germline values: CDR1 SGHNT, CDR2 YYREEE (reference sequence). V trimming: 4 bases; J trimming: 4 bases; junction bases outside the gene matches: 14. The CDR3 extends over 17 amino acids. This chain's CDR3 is CASSRAGAGVVYNEQFF. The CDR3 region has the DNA TGTGCCAGCAGCAGGGCCGGGGCGGGGGTCGTTTACAATGAGCAGTTCTTC.

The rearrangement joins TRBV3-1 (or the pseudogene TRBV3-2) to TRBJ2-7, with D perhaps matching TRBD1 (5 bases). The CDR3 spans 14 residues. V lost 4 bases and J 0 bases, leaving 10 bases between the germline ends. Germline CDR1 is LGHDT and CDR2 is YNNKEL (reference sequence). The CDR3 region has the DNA TGTGCCAGCAGCCCCAAGGGGCCCTCCTACGAGCAGTACTTC. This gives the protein CASSPKGPSYEQYF.

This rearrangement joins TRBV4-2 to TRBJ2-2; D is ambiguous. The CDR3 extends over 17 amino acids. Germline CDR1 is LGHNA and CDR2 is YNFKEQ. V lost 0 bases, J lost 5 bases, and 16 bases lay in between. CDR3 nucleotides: TGTGCCAGCAGCCAAGACGTCCCTAGAGCCAGTACCGGGGAGCTGTTTTTT. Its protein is CASSQDVPRASTGELFF.

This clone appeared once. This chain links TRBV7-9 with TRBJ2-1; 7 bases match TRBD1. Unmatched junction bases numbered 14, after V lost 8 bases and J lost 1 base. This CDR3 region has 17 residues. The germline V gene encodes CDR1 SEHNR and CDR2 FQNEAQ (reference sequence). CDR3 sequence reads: CASSQLGDSRSYNEQFF. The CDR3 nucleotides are TGTGCCAGCTCACAACTGGGGGACAGCCGATCCTACAATGAGCAGTTCTTC.

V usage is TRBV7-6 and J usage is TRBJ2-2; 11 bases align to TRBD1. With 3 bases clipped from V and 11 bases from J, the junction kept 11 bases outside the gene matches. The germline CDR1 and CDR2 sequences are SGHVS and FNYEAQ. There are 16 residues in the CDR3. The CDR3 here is CASSLTGDRGGLELFF. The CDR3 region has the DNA TGTGCCAGCAGCTTGACGGGGGACAGGGGGGGTCTAGAGCTGTTTTTT.

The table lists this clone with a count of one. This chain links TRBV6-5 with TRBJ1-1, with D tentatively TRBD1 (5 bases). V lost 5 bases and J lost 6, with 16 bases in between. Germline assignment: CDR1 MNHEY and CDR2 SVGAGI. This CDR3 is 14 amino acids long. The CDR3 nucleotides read TGTGCCAGCAGTCCGTCGGTAAGGGGCGCTGAAGCTTTCTTT. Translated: CASSPSVRGAEAFF.

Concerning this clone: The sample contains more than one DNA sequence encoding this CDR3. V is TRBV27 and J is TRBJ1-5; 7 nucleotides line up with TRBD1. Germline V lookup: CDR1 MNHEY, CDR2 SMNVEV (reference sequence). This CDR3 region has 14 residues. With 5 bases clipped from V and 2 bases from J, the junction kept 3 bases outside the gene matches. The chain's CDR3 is CASSPTGGNQPQHF. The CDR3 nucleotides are TGTGCCAGCAGTCCCACAGGGGGCAATCAGCCCCAGCATTTT.